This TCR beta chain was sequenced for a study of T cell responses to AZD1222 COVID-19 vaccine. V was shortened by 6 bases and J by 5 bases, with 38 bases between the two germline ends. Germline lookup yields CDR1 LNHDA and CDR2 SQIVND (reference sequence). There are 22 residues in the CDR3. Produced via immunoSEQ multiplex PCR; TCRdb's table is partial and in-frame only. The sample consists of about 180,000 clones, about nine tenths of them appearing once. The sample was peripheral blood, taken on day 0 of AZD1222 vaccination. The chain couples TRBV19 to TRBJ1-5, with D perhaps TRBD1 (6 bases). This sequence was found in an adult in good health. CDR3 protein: CASSPSIPKGDYRLPRDQPQHF. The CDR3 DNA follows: TGTGCCAGTAGCCCGAGTATCCCCAAGGGGGACTACAGGCTCCCCCGAGATCAGCCCCAGCATTTT.